The 8 T cell receptor beta chains reported below all come from one sample, sequenced in a study of regulatory T cells in long-lasting Graves disease (dated by TCRdb to the early 2020s). Library creation used multiplex PCR. The sequencer listed for this sample is Illumina HiSeq 4000. CDR3 regions were amplified by Arm-PCR with iRepertoire HTBI primers to construct TCR beta libraries. The public reads were reprocessed in TCRdb via fastp at Q25 and MiXCR, keeping in-frame beta chains. Every CDR3 protein is listed once, alongside the most common genes and DNA of its rows. This sample gives 310,000 or so distinct CDR3 sequences in total; roughly a fifth of them show up just once. The ten largest account for roughly 27% of the sample. The label giving this sample's time point can be read as: persistent/refractory GD, antithyroid drugs over 5 years with positive TRAb. For both TCR sequencing and RNA sequencing, RNA was extracted from PBMCs in TRIzol.

This sample comprised peripheral blood mononuclear cells (PBMCs), obtained when the disease was refractory, from a patient treated with antithyroid drugs. These receptor sequences come from a female donor with Graves disease.

This clonotype was observed a handful of times. The V gene is TRBV3-1, the J gene TRBJ1-4; the match to TRBD1 covers 8 bases. Trimming at V came to 3 bases and at J to 9 bases, leaving 3 bases not matched to a gene. Germline values: CDR1 LGHDT, CDR2 YNNKEL (reference sequence). The length of the CDR3 is 13 residues. The chain's CDR3 is CASSQGQAKKLFF. As DNA, the CDR3 is TGTGCCAGCAGCCAGGGACAGGCCAAAAAACTGTTTTTT.

This clonotype was recorded many times. Written as DNA, the CDR3 is TGTGCCACCCGGGGTCTGAGAGGGTACACCGGGGAGCTGTTTTTT. It is translated as CATRGLRGYTGELFF. V is TRBV28 and J is TRBJ2-2, with D possibly being TRBD2 (5 bases). The CDR3 is 15 amino acids. Germline lookup yields CDR1 MDHEN and CDR2 SYDVKM. V was cut by 10 bases and J by 3 bases, with 18 bases left in between. Variable domain in full (rest from reference TRBV28 and TRBJ2-2): DVKVTQSSRYLVKRTGEKVFLECVQDMDHENMFWYRQDPGLGLRLIYFSYDVKMKEKGDIPEGYSVSREKKERFSLILESASTNQTSMYLCATRGLRGYTGELFFGEGSRLTVL.

This clonotype has at least ten counts. The chain has TRBV12-3 or TRBV12-4 and TRBJ1-5; TRBD1 aligns across 8 bases. The CDR3 has 18 residues. Trimming at V came to 6 bases and at J to 0 bases, leaving 13 bases not matched to a gene. The CDR3 here is CASSTTGGEPPSNQPQHF. The CDR3 coding sequence is TGTGCCAGCAGCACAACAGGGGGAGAACCCCCTAGCAATCAGCCCCAGCATTTT.

In its sample, this clonotype was seen a few times. The chain recombines TRBV12-3 or TRBV12-4 with TRBJ2-7; 8 bases fit TRBD1. V lost 7 bases to trimming and J lost 2 bases; unmatched junction nucleotides: 7. The CDR3 consists of 14 residues. CDR3 residues: CASTLYRGAYEQYF. The CDR3, as DNA: TGTGCCAGCACTCTTTACAGGGGGGCCTACGAGCAGTACTTC.

The sample holds a few counts of this clonotype. The genes are TRBV28 and TRBJ1-5; possible D gene TRBD1, 5 bases. The V and J ends lost 3 bases and 0 bases respectively, with 9 bases between them. The CDR3 loop spans 15 amino acids. Germline V gene sequence: CDR1 MDHEN, CDR2 SYDVKM. The CDR3 DNA follows: TGTGCCAGCAGTTTTCCGGGGCTTAGCAATCAGCCCCAGCATTTT. Protein sequence: CASSFPGLSNQPQHF.

The chain recombines TRBV7-9 with TRBJ2-5, with 9 bases identical to TRBD1. Germline-derived CDR1 and CDR2 are SEHNR and FQNEAQ (reference sequence). The trim removed 8 bases at V and 2 bases at J, leaving 3 bases unmatched. The CDR3 extends over 13 amino acids. In DNA, the CDR3 is TGTGCCAGCCGGACAGGGGAGCAAGAGACCCAGTACTTC. Translating gives CASRTGEQETQYF.

In this sample, this clonotype turned up many times. CDR3 amino acids: CASSKVAPDEQYF. The CDR3 bases are TGTGCCAGCAGTAAAGTCGCTCCTGACGAGCAGTACTTC. The rearrangement links TRBV28 to TRBJ2-7; D remains ambiguous. The CDR3 contains 13 residues. Germline V gives CDR1 MDHEN, CDR2 SYDVKM. Between the trimmed V and J ends, which lost 5 bases and 5 bases, there was a span of 13 bases.

V usage is TRBV18 and J usage is TRBJ2-1, with a weak D call TRBD1 (5 bases). There are 15 residues in the CDR3. CDR1 KGHSH and CDR2 LQKENI come from the germline V gene. The V gene lost 2 bases and the J gene lost 0 bases, with 8 bases spanning the gap. CDR3 DNA sequence: TGTGCCAGCTCACCAGCAGGGAACTCCTACAATGAGCAGTTCTTC. Its protein product is CASSPAGNSYNEQFF.